These T cell receptor beta chains were read from a single sample in a study of blood T cell repertoires in COVID-19. Produced via immunoSEQ multiplex PCR; TCRdb's table is partial and in-frame only. The repertoire holds about 380,000 clones, with 70% to 85% as singletons. Sequencing was performed on peripheral blood. Source of these receptors: a human donor with acute or convalescent COVID-19. The donor label of this sample is uncertain. Both conserved end residues are part of each CDR3. A D gene is named only where the DNA matches it firmly. Not every row has a clone size; where given, it reads once, few, many or a size class.

V gene	clone size	CDR3 length	D gene	J gene	CDR3 protein	CDR3 DNA
TRBV27	.	14	.	TRBJ2-3	CASSPTGLADTQYF	TGTGCCAGCAGTCCGACAGGACTAGCAGATACGCAGTATTTT
TRBV23-1	.	17	.	TRBJ1-5	CASSQNPPAQGGQPQHF	TGCGCCAGCAGTCAAAATCCCCCCGCGCAGGGTGGTCAGCCCCAGCATTTT
TRBV10-3	.	12	.	TRBJ1-1	CAISEPTSEAFF	TGTGCCATCAGTGAGCCCACTTCTGAAGCTTTCTTT
TRBV14	.	15	.	TRBJ1-2	CASSQGIQLIGGYTF	TGTGCCAGCAGCCAAGGAATACAGTTAATCGGTGGCTACACCTTC
TRBV3-1/TRBV3-2	.	13	.	TRBJ2-3	CASSRYNTDTQYF	TGTGCCAGCAGCCGCTATAACACAGATACGCAGTATTTT
TRBV4-2	.	16	TRBD1	TRBJ2-1	CASSQDLGTGGNEQFF	TGTGCCAGCAGCCAAGATCTTGGGACAGGGGGCAATGAGCAGTTCTTC
TRBV28	.	14	.	TRBJ1-4	CASKAAGANEKLFF	TGTGCCAGCAAAGCGGCGGGCGCTAATGAAAAACTGTTTTTT
TRBV27	few	15	TRBD1	TRBJ1-2	CASSGNRGPHYGYTF	TGTGCCAGCTCCGGTAACAGGGGGCCTCACTATGGCTACACCTTC
TRBV27	.	13	.	TRBJ2-7	CASSLGTSYEQYF	TGTGCCAGCAGCCTGGGGACTTCCTACGAGCAGTACTTC
TRBV19	.	13	.	TRBJ2-3	CASSISGTDTQYF	TGTGCCAGTAGTATATCTGGCACAGATACGCAGTATTTT
TRBV18	once	17	TRBD1	TRBJ1-5	CASSPLPTTGSGQPQHF	TGTGCCAGCTCACCTTTACCAACGACAGGGAGCGGTCAGCCCCAGCATTTT
TRBV4-1	.	14	TRBD1	TRBJ1-2	CASSQEGRGYGYTF	TGCGCCAGCAGCCAAGAGGGCAGGGGGTATGGCTACACCTTC
TRBV10-1	.	16	TRBD1	TRBJ1-2	CARTGQGLIISYDYTF	TGCGCCAGGACGGGACAGGGTCTCATCATAAGCTATGACTACACCTTC